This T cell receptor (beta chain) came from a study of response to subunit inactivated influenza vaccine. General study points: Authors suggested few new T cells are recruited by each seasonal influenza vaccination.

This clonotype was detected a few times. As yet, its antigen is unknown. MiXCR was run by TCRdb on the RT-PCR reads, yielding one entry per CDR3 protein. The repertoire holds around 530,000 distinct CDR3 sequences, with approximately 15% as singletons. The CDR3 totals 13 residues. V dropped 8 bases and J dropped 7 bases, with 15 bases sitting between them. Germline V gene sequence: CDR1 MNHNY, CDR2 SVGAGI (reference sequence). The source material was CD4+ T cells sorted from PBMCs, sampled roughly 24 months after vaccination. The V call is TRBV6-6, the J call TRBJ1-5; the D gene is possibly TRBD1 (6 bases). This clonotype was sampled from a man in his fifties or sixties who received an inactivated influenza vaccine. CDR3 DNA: TGTGCCAGCCTCCAAGGGGGAGAACAGCCCCAGCATTTT. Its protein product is CASLQGGEQPQHF.